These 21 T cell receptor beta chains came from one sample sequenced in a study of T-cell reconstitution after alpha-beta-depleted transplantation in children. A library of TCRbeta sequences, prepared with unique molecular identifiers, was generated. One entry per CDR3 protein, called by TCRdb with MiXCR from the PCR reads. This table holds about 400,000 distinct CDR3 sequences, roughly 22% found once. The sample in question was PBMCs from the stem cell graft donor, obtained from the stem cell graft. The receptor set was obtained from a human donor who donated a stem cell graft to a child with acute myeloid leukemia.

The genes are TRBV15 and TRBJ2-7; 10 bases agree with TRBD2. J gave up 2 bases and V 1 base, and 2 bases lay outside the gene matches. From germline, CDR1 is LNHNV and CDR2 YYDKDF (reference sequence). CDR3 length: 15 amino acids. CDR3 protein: CATSRAAGGTYEQYF. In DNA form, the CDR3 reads TGTGCCACCAGCAGAGCAGCGGGGGGGACCTACGAGCAGTACTTC.

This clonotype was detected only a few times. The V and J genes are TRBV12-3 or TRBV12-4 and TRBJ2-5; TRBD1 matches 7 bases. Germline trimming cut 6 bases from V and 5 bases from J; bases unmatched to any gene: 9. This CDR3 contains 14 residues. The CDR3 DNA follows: TGTGCCAGCAGCCCTGGGACAGCACGGGAGACCCAGTACTTC. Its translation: CASSPGTARETQYF.

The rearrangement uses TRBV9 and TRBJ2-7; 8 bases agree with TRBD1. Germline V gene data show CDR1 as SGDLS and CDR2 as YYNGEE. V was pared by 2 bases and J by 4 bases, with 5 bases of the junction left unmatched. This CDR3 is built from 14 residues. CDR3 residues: CASSVGQGAYEQYF. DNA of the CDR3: TGTGCCAGCAGCGTCGGGCAGGGGGCTTACGAGCAGTACTTC. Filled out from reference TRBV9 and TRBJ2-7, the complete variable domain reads DSGVTQTPKHLITATGQRVTLRCSPRSGDLSVYWYQQSLDQGLQFLIQYYNGEERAKGNILERFSAQQFPDLHSELNLSSLELGDSALYFCASSVGQGAYEQYFGPGTRLTVT.

The CDR3 spells CASSFETERMNTEAFF. The CDR3 bases are TGTGCCAGCAGTTTTGAGACAGAGCGCATGAACACTGAAGCTTTCTTT. V is TRBV12-3 or TRBV12-4 and J is TRBJ1-1; TRBD1 is a possible D gene (5 bases). Between the trimmed V and J ends, which lost 3 bases and 0 bases, there was a span of 14 bases. The CDR3 totals 16 residues.

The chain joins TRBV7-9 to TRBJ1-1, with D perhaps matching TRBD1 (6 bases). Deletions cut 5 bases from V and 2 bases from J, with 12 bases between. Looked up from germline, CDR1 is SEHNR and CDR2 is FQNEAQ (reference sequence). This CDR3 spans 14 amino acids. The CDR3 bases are TGTGCCAGCAGCCGTGGGACACTTAACACTGAAGCTTTCTTT. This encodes CASSRGTLNTEAFF.

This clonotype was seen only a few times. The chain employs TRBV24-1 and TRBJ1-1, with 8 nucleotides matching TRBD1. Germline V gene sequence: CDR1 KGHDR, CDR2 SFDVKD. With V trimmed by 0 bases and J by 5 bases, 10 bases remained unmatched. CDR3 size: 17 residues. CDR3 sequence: CATSDLGNRGWVTEAFF. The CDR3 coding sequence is TGTGCCACCAGTGATTTGGGGAACAGGGGGTGGGTTACTGAAGCTTTCTTT.

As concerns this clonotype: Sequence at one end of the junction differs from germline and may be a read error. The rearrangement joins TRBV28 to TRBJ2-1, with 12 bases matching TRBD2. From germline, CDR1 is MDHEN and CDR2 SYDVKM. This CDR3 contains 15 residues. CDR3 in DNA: TGTGCCAGCAGTCCTGGGACTAGCGGGTACAATGAGCAGATCTTC. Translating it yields CASSPGTSGYNEQIF.

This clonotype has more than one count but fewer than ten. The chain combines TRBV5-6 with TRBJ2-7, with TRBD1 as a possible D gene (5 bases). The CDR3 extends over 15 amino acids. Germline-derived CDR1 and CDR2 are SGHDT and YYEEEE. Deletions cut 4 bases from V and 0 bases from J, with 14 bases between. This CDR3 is CASSRRQLVSYEQYF. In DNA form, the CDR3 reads TGTGCCAGCAGCCGGAGACAGCTAGTCTCCTACGAGCAGTACTTC.

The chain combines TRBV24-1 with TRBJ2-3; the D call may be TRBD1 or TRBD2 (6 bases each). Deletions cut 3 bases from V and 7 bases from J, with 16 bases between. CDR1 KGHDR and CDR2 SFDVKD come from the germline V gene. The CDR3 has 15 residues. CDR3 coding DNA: TGTGCCACCAGTGATCCTGCTGGGGGGCGGAATACGCAGTATTTT. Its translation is CATSDPAGGRNTQYF.

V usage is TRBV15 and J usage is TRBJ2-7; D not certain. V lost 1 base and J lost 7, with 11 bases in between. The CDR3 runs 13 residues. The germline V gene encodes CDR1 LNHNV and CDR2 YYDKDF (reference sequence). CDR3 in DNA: TGTGCCACCAGCAGAGGGCCCCTAGGGGAGCAGTACTTC. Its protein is CATSRGPLGEQYF. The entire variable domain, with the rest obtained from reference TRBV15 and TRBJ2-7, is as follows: DAMVIQNPRYQVTQFGKPVTLSCSQTLNHNVMYWYQQKSSQAPKLLFHYYDKDFNNEADTPDNFQSRRPNTSFCFLDIRSPGLGDTAMYLCATSRGPLGEQYFGPGTRLTVT.

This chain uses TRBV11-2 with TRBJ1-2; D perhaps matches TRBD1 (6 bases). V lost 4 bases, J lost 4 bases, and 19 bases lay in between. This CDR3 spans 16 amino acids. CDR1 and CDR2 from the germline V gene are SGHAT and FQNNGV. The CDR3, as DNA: TGTGCCAGCAGCTGGCCCCGGGAAGGACAGCCCTATGGCTACACCTTC. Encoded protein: CASSWPREGQPYGYTF.

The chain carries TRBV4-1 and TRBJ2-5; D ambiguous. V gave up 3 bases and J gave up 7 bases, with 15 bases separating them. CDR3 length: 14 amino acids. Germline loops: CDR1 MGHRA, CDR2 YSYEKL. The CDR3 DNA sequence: TGCGCCAGCAGCCAGCCTTGGAACACGGGGACCCAGTACTTC. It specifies CASSQPWNTGTQYF.

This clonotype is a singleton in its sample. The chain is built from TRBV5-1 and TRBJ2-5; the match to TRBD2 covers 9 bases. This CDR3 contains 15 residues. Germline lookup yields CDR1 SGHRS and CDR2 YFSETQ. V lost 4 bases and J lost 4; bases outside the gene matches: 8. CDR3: CASSPPMTSGETQYF. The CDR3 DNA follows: TGCGCCAGCAGCCCTCCCATGACTAGCGGAGAGACCCAGTACTTC.

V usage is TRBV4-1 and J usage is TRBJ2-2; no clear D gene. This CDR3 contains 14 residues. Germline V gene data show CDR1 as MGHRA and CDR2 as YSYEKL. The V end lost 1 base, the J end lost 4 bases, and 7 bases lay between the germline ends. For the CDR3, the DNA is TGCGCCAGCAGCCAAGGTCAGGTCACCGGGGAGCTGTTTTTT. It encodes CASSQGQVTGELFF.

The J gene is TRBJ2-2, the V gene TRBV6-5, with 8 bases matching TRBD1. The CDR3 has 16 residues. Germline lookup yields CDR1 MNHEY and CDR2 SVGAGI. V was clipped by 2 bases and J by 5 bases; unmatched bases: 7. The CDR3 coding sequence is TGTGCCAGCAGTTACAGTCAGGGGGCAGGAACCGGGGAGCTGTTTTTT. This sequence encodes CASSYSQGAGTGELFF.

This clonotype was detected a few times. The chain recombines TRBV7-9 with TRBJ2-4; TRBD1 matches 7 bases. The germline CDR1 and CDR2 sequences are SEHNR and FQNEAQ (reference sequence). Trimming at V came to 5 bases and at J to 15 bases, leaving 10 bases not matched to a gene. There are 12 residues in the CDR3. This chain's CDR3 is CASSPTGELTYF. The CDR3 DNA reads TGTGCCAGCAGCCCTACAGGGGAATTGACGTACTTC.

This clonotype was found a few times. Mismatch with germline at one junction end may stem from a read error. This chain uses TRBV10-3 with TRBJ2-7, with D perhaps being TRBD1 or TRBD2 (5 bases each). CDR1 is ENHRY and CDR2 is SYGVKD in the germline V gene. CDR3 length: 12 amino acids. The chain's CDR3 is CAINEPGTEQYF. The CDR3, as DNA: TGTGCCATCAATGAGCCAGGGACCGAGCAGTACTTC.

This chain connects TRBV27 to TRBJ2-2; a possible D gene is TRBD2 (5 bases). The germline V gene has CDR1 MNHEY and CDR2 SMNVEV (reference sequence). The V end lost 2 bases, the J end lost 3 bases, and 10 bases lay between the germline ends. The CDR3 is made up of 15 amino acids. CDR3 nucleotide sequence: TGTGCCAGCAGTTTAGGCCGCGGGTACACCGGGGAGCTGTTTTTT. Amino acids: CASSLGRGYTGELFF.

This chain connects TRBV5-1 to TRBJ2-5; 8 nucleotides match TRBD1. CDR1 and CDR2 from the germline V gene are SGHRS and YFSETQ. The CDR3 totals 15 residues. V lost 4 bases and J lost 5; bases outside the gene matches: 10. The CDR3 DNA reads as TGCGCCAGCAGCACAGGACAGGGAGGTTGGGAGACCCAGTACTTC. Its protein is CASSTGQGGWETQYF. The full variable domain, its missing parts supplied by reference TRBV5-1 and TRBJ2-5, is KAGVTQTPRYLIKTRGQQVTLSCSPISGHRSVSWYQQTPGQGLQFLFEYFSETQRNKGNFPGRFSGRQFSNSRSEMNVSTLELGDSALYLCASSTGQGGWETQYFGPGTRLLVL.

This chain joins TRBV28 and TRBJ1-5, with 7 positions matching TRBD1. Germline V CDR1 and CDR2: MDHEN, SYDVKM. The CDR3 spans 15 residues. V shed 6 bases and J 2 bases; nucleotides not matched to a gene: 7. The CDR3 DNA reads TGTGCCAGCAGCTCAGGGGGGGACGGCAATCAGCCCCAGCATTTT. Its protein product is CASSSGGDGNQPQHF.

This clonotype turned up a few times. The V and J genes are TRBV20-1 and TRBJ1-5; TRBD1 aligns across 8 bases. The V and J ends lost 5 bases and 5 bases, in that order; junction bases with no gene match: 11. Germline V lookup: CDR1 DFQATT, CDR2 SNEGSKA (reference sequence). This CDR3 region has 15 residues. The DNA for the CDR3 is TGCAGTGCTGTCGTGACAGGGGTCGACCATCAGCCCCAGCATTTT. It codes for CSAVVTGVDHQPQHF.